This T cell receptor beta chain emerged from a study of cytomegalovirus exposure and HLA in healthy donors. Study-level information: From some 190 million T cells, an earlier analysis saw under 140 million unique TCR beta sequences.

Trimming removed 4 bases from V and 2 bases from J, with 6 bases in between. This CDR3 region has 13 residues. CDR1 is MNHEY and CDR2 is SMNVEV in the germline V gene (reference sequence). In regard to this clone: Its antigen is not identified.

Broader study findings: Reports indicated that the classifier achieved high specificity and sensitivity in diagnosing cytomegalovirus status. One variant, a missense change in DCLRE1C, was linked in a later analysis to TCR beta V- and J-gene trimming.

60 Vbeta and 13 Jbeta primers were used in PCR. The authors' processing: Per a later analysis, the number of unique TCR beta chains was some 80 million, of which around 9.9 million were shared. The assay was immunoSEQ multiplex PCR, and TCRdb's table has in-frame clones only and misses some. V, J and clone size are those of that table, while D and trimming were read from the DNA. There are more than 65,000 clones in the sample; roughly four fifths occur only once, and 11% lies in the top ten. This receptor was identified in an older woman in good health and CMV-seropositive. Sequenced sample: PBMCs. V is TRBV27 and J is TRBJ2-1; TRBD2 might be the D (5 bases). CDR3 loop: CASSSGTYNEQFF. The CDR3 nucleotides read TGTGCCAGCAGTTCCGGGACCTACAATGAGCAGTTCTTC.